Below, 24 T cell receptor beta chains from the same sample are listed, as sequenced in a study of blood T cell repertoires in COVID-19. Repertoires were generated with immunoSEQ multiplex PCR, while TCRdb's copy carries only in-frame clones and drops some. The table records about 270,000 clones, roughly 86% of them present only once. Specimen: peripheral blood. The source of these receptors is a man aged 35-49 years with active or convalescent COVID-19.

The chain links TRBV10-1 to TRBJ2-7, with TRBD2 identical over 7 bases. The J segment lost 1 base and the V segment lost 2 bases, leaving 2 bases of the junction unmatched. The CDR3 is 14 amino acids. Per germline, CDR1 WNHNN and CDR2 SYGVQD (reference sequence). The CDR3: CASSEAGLSYEQYF. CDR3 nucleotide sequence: TGCGCCAGCAGTGAGGCGGGACTATCCTACGAGCAGTACTTC.

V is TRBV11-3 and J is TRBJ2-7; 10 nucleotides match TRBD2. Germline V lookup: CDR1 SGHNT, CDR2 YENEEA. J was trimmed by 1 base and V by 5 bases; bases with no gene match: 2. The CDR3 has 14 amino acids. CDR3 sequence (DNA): TGTGCCAGCAGCGGACTAGCGGTGTCCTACGAGCAGTACTTC. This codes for CASSGLAVSYEQYF.

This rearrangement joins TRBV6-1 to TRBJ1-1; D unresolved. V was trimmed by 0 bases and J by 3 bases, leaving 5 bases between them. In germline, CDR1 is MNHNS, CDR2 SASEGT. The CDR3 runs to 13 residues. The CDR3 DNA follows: TGTGCCAGCAGTGAAGCCCTTCACACTGAAGCTTTCTTT. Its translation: CASSEALHTEAFF.

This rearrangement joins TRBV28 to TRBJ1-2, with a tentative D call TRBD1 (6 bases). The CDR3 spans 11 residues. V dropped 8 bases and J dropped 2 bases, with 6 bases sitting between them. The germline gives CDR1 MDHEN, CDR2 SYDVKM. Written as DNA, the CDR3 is TGTGCCAGCGGGACAAACTATGGCTACACCTTC. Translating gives CASGTNYGYTF.

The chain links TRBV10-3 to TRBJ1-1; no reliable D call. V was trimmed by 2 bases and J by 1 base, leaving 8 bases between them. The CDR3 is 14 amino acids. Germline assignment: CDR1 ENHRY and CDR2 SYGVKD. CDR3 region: CAISETGQNTEAFF. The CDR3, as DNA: TGTGCCATCAGTGAGACGGGTCAGAACACTGAAGCTTTCTTT.

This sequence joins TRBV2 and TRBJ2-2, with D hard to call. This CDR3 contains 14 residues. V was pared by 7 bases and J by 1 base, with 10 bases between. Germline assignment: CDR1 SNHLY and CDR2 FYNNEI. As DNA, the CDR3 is TGTGCCAGCAATTTCGCAGTGAACACCGGGGAGCTGTTTTTT. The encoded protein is CASNFAVNTGELFF.

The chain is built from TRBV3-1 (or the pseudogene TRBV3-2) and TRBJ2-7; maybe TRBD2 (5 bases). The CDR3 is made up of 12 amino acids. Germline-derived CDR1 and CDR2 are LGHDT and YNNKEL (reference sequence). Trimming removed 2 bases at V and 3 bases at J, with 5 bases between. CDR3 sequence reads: CASSQRGYEQYF. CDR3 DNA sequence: TGTGCCAGCAGCCAACGGGGCTACGAGCAGTACTTC.

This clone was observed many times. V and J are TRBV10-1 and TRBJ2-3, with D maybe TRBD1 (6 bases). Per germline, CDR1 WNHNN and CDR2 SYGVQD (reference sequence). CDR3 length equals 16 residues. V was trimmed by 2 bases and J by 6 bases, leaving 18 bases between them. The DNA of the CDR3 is TGCGCCAGCAGTGAGGATATGGGGGTTACAGGGGATACGCAGTATTTT. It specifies CASSEDMGVTGDTQYF.

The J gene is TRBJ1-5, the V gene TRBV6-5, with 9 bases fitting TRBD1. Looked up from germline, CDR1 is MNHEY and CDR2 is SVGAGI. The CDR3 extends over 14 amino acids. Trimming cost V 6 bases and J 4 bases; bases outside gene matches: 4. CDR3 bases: TGTGCCAGCAGCAAGGGACAGGGAAATCAGCCCCAGCATTTT. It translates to CASSKGQGNQPQHF.

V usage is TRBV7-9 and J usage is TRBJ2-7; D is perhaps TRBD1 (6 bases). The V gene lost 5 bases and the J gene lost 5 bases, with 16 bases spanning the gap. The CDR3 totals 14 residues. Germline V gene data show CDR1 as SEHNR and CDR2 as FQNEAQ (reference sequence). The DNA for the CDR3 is TGTGCCAGCAGCCCCGGGACAAGCCCTAACGAGCAGTACTTC. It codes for CASSPGTSPNEQYF.

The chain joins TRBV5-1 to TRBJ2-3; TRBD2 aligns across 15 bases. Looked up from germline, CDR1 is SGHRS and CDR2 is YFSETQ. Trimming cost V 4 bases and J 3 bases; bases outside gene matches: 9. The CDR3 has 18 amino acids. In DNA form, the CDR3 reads TGCGCCAGCAGCCCCGGACTAGCGGGGGGGCCGAGTACAGATACGCAGTATTTT. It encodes CASSPGLAGGPSTDTQYF.

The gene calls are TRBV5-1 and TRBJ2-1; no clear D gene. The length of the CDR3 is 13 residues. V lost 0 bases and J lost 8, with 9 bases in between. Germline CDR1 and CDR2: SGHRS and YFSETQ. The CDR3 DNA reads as TGCGCCAGCAGCTTGGCCTCGGTGTATGAGCAGTTCTTC. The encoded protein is CASSLASVYEQFF. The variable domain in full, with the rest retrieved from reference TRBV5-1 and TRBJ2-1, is KAGVTQTPRYLIKTRGQQVTLSCSPISGHRSVSWYQQTPGQGLQFLFEYFSETQRNKGNFPGRFSGRQFSNSRSEMNVSTLELGDSALYLCASSLASVYEQFFGPGTRLTVL.

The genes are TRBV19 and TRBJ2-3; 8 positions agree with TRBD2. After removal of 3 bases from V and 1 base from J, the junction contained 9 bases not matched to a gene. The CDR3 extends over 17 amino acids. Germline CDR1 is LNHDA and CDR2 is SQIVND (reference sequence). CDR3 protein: CASSILSGGPRTDTQYF. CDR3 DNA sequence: TGTGCCAGTAGTATCCTTTCGGGAGGGCCGCGCACAGATACGCAGTATTTT. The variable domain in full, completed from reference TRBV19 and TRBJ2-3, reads DGGITQSPKYLFRKEGQNVTLSCEQNLNHDAMYWYRQDPGQGLRLIYYSQIVNDFQKGDIAEGYSVSREKKESFPLTVTSAQKNPTAFYLCASSILSGGPRTDTQYFGPGTRLTVL.

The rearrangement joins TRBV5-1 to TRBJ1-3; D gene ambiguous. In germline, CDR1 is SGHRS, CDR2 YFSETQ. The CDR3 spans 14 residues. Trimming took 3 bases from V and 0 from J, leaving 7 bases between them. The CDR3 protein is CASSSSDSGNTIYF. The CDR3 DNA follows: TGCGCCAGCAGCTCCAGTGACTCTGGAAACACCATATATTTT.

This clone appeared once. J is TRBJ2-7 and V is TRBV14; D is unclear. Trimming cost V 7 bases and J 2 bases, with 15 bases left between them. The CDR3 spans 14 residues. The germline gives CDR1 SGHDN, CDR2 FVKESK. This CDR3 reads CASNLGRETYEQYF. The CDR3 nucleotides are TGTGCCAGCAATCTGGGCCGAGAGACCTACGAGCAGTACTTC.

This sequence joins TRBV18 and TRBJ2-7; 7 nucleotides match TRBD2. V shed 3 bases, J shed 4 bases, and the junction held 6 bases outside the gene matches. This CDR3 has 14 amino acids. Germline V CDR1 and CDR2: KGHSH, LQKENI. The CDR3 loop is CASSPAAGLYEQYF. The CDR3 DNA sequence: TGTGCCAGCTCACCTGCAGCGGGGCTATACGAGCAGTACTTC.

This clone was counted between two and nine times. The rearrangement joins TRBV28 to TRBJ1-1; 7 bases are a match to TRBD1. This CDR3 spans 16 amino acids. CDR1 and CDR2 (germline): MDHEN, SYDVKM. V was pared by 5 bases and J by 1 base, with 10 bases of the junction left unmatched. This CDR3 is CASSPGTADRNTEAFF. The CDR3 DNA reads TGTGCCAGCAGTCCCGGGACAGCTGATCGGAACACTGAAGCTTTCTTT.

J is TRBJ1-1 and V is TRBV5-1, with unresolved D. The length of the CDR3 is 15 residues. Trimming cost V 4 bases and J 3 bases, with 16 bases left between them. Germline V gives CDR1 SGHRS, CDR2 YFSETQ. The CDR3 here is CASSVSTSRDTEAFF. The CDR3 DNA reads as TGCGCCAGCAGCGTCTCGACCTCGAGGGACACTGAAGCTTTCTTT.

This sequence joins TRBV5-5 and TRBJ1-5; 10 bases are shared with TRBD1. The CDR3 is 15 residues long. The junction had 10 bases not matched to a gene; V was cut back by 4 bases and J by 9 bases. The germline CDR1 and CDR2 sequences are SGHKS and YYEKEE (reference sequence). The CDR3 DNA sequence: TGTGCCAGCAGCCCGGGGACAGGGGCATATTCGCCCCAGCATTTT. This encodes CASSPGTGAYSPQHF.

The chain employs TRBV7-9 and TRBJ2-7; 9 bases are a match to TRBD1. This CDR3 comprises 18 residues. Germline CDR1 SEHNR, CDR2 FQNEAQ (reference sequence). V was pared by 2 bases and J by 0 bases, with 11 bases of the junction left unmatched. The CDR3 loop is CASSLKAGQGLGSYEQYF. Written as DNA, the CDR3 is TGTGCCAGCAGCTTAAAAGCGGGACAGGGCTTGGGCTCCTACGAGCAGTACTTC.

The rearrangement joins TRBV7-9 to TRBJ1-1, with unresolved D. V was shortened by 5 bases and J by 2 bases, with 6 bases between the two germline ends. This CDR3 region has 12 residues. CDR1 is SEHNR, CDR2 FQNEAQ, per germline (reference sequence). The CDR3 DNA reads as TGTGCCAGCAGCCGAACAAACACTGAAGCTTTCTTT. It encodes CASSRTNTEAFF.

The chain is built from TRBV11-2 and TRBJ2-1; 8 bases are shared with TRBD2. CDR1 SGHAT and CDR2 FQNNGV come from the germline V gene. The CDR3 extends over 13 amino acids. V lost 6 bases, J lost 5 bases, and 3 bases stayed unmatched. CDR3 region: CASSSGVNNEQFF. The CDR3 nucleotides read TGTGCCAGCAGTAGCGGGGTTAACAATGAGCAGTTCTTC.

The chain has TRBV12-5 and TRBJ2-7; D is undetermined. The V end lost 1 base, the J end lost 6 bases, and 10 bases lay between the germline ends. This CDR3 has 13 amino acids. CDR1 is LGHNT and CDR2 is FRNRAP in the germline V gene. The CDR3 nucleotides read TGTGCTAGTGGTTTGGGGGCCACGACCGAGCAGTACTTC. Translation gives CASGLGATTEQYF.

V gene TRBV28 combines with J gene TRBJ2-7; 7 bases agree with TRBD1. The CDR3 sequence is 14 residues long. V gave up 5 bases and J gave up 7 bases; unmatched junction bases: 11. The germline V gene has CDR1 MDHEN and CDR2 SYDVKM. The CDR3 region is CASSTGQVLGEQYF. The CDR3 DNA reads TGTGCCAGCAGTACCGGACAGGTGCTGGGAGAGCAGTACTTC.